This TCR beta chain is from a study of T cell responses to AZD1222 COVID-19 vaccine. Study findings and constraints: Spike-specific TCR breadth rose after two AZD1222 doses, and depth rose as well. A mostly white British donor set with more females was recruited, and clonal diversity was possibly underestimated. Reports indicate that nearly half of spike-specific TCRs are directed at unmutated variant regions.

CDR3 length: 15 amino acids. The method was immunoSEQ multiplex PCR; TCRdb's version includes in-frame clones alone and lacks a portion of them. The table shows some 140,000 clones, with roughly 80% occurring only once. As to this clone: Its antigen remains unknown.

This sequence joins TRBV21-1 and TRBJ2-7. TRBV21-1 is recorded as a pseudogene. Material: peripheral blood, obtained on day 0 of AZD1222 vaccination. This sequence originates from an adult in good health. The CDR3 reads CASQAISSGKGEQYF. The DNA for the CDR3 is TGTGCCAGTCAAGCAATAAGTTCGGGCAAGGGAGAGCAGTACTTC.